This is a list of T cell receptor beta chains from one sample in a study of blood T cells in healthy people across ages. TCRdb reanalysed the 5' RACE reads using MiXCR and keeps one entry per CDR3 protein. The sample consists of 1.5 million or so distinct CDR3 sequences, approximately 43% of them appearing once. The specimen was blood. The receptors come from a woman aged 18-29 years in good health. CDR3s leave out the opening cysteine and the closing phenylalanine or tryptophan. A D gene is named only where the DNA matches it firmly.

cdr3_aa,d_call,v_call,j_call
AISIKDEQF,NA,TRBV10-3,TRBJ2-1
ASSSTPGQGFYNEQF,TRBD1,TRBV27,TRBJ2-1
ATNWRKTYYNEQF,NA,TRBV24-1,TRBJ2-1
ARSTTNTGELF,NA,TRBV7-9,TRBJ2-2
SARTGAYNEQF,TRBD1,TRBV20-1,TRBJ2-1
ASSYIHRSGANVLT,NA,TRBV2,TRBJ2-6
SFQPSGGGTDTQY,TRBD2,TRBV29-1,TRBJ2-3
SAVKGQPQEPQH,NA,TRBV20-1,TRBJ1-5
ASSVGLDQGGTQY,NA,TRBV9,TRBJ2-5
SSTPNRQGNTDTQY,TRBD1,TRBV5-1,TRBJ2-3
ASSTDRLGELF,NA,TRBV11-2,TRBJ2-2
SRPRSGQYNEQF,TRBD1,TRBV20-1,TRBJ2-1
ASSGSPPDTQY,NA,TRBV2,TRBJ2-3
SARDSGGSNSPLH,NA,TRBV20-1,TRBJ1-6
ASSSISQGINEQF,NA,TRBV27,TRBJ2-1
ASSSGTDLGVQPQH,TRBD1,TRBV7-8,TRBJ1-5
AGIDRRRSRYEQY,NA,TRBV28,TRBJ2-7
ASSHGRSYTEAF,NA,TRBV16,TRBJ1-1
ASSQDTSYNEQF,NA,TRBV14,TRBJ2-1
ASRRVSGANVLT,NA,TRBV7-2,TRBJ2-6
SASLHWEQY,NA,TRBV20-1,TRBJ2-7
SVEDSPWRAINNEQF,NA,TRBV29-1,TRBJ2-1
SANDGLYGYT,NA,TRBV20-1,TRBJ1-2
SAGRTNYEQY,NA,TRBV20-1,TRBJ2-7
ASSQSGRRGEQY,NA,TRBV3-1,TRBJ2-7
ASSSPSGETQY,NA,TRBV7-9,TRBJ2-5
ASSQGKSTDTQY,NA,TRBV4-1,TRBJ2-3
SVEVARGTYGYT,NA,TRBV29-1,TRBJ1-2
ASSYSTGVRLEAF,TRBD1,TRBV6-2/TRBV6-3,TRBJ1-1
ASSSAGADNEKLF,NA,TRBV6-2/TRBV6-3,TRBJ1-4
SASVALWETQY,NA,TRBV20-1,TRBJ2-5
SATRTSGGIGEQF,TRBD2,TRBV20-1,TRBJ2-1
ASSLQGAVDEQF,TRBD1,TRBV7-2,TRBJ2-1
ASRDWVYNEQF,NA,TRBV7-2,TRBJ2-1
AISEELATYEQF,NA,TRBV10-3,TRBJ2-1
ASSPGQGFETQY,TRBD1,TRBV4-1,NA
ASSWTGSYNEQF,TRBD1,TRBV5-1,TRBJ2-1
ATSRDRRGKNTGELF,NA,TRBV15,TRBJ2-2
ASSVDERGYNEQY,TRBD2,TRBV9,TRBJ2-5
AISDRGHGYT,NA,TRBV10-3,TRBJ1-2
SARRQGALSTDTQY,TRBD1,TRBV20-1,TRBJ2-3
ASERTGGFSGANVLT,TRBD1,TRBV6-1,TRBJ2-6
ASTPSQVHSYEQY,NA,TRBV5-1,TRBJ2-7
ASSYGAYNEQF,NA,TRBV6-2/TRBV6-3,TRBJ2-1
ASRSGGLEQY,NA,TRBV6-2/TRBV6-3,NA
ASGRSGGNYGYT,NA,TRBV7-9,TRBJ1-2
ASSYGSGPEGYT,NA,TRBV6-6,TRBJ1-2
ASSKRQEDTQY,NA,TRBV27,TRBJ2-3
ASSTTVQGWADTQY,TRBD1,TRBV27,TRBJ2-3
ASSFSGTGVRGYT,TRBD1,TRBV12-3/TRBV12-4,TRBJ1-2
ASSPVSTQGPSSTQY,NA,TRBV28,TRBJ2-3
ASKKLPDTQY,NA,TRBV6-1,TRBJ2-3
ASSLTANNYGYT,NA,TRBV6-6,TRBJ1-2
SASPDREGLH,NA,TRBV20-1,TRBJ1-6
ASSEQVSSCEQY,NA,TRBV25-1,TRBJ2-7
ASSFSGQQYGYT,NA,TRBV12-3/TRBV12-4,TRBJ1-2
ASSWTGTGTYNEQF,TRBD1,TRBV7-8,TRBJ2-1